These T cell receptor beta chains were read from a single sample in a study of OX40 agonist ivuxolimab in advanced cancers. Here immunoSEQ multiplex PCR was the method, and the copy in TCRdb shows in-frame clones only, minus some. The sample yields some 150,000 clones, just over 90% seen once. The sample here was CD4+ or CD8+ T cells sorted from blood, taken in a trial of the OX40 agonist ivuxolimab. The receptors here all came from an adult with an advanced solid tumor such as melanoma, head and neck, liver or kidney cancer. Both conserved end residues are trimmed from each CDR3.

TRBJ2-7	12	TRBV7-2	ASSLSIGAYEQY
TRBJ2-7	12	TRBV19	ASSIMGVSYEQY
TRBJ2-7	12	TRBV2	ASTSGTRGYEQY
TRBJ2-3	12	TRBV6-1	ASGRGRFTDTQY
TRBJ1-1	13	TRBV10-3	AISALQGLNTEAF
TRBJ2-5	12	TRBV6-1	ASSEGQLQETQY
TRBJ2-1	15	TRBV28	ASSSQPRTGGGGEQF
TRBJ2-1	14	TRBV5-1	ASSLQTSGRNNEQF
TRBJ2-3	13	TRBV5-1	ASSLTGQSTDTQY
TRBJ2-1	14	TRBV11-2	ASSEGLAGMDNEQF
TRBJ2-1	14	TRBV18	ASSPPGVAGAREQF
TRBJ1-6	12	TRBV5-6	ASSLRSGQGALH
TRBJ1-2	11	TRBV18	ASSPSRVYGYT
TRBJ2-5	9	TRBV20-1	SERGPRTQY
TRBJ2-1	12	TRBV11-3	ASSPGQVHNEQF
TRBJ1-5	12	TRBV19	ASSPWEGNQPQH
TRBJ1-1	12	TRBV5-4	ASSRGTEVSEAF
TRBJ1-5	14	TRBV19	ASSIGQSRGNQPQH
TRBJ1-5	14	TRBV19	ASSLPGQGYNQPQH
TRBJ2-1	12	TRBV5-1	ASSPGLALVEQF
TRBJ1-1	13	TRBV14	ASSRRGSTLAEAF
TRBJ2-5	11	TRBV7-8	ASSPSTGETQY
TRBJ1-1	12	TRBV27	ASSFDRVNTEAF
TRBJ1-2	12	TRBV11-2	ASRLRAGDYGYT
TRBJ2-1	16	TRBV9	ASSPPLVTSGEYNEQF
TRBJ2-1	10	TRBV28	ASSLWAGGSF
TRBJ1-1	13	TRBV6-5	ASSYSRRINTEAF
TRBJ2-7	12	TRBV6-5	ASSPIGGRYEQY
TRBJ2-2	16	TRBV19	ASSPHKGSWSRTGELF
TRBJ1-4	16	TRBV14	ASSQARGQGDINEKLF